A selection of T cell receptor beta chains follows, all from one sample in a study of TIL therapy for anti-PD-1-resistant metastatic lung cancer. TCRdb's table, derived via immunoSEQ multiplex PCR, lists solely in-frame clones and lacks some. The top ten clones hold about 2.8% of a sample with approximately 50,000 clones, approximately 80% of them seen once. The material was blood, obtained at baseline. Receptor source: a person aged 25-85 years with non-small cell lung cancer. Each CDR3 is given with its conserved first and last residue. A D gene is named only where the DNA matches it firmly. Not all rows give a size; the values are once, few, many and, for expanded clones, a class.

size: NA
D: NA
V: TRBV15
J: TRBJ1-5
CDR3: CATSRATTGNQPQHF
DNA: TGTGCCACCAGCAGAGCCACCACAGGGAATCAGCCCCAGCATTTT

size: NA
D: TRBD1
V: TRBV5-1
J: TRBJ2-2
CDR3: CASSPGTGTNTGELFF
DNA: TGCGCCAGCAGCCCGGGGACAGGGACGAACACCGGGGAGCTGTTTTTT

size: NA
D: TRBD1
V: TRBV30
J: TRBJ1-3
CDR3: CAWRTGQGDISGNTIYF
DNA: TGTGCCTGGAGGACCGGACAGGGGGATATTAGTGGAAACACCATATATTTT

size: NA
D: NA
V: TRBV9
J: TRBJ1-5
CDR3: CASSAREGGQPQHF
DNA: TGTGCCAGCAGCGCCAGGGAAGGCGGGCAGCCCCAGCATTTT

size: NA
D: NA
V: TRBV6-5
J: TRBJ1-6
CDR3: CASSLDRNNSPLHF
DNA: TGTGCCAGCAGCTTGGACAGAAATAATTCACCCCTCCACTTT

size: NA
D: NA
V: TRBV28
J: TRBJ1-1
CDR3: CASPPRGRVNTEAFF
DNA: TGTGCCAGCCCCCCCCGGGGGAGGGTGAACACTGAAGCTTTCTTT

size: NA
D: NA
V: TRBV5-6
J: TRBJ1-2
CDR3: CASSSAEYGYTF
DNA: TGTGCCAGCAGCTCGGCAGAATATGGCTACACCTTC

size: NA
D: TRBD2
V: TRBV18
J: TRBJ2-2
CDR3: CASSPPGGLANTGELFF
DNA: TGTGCCAGCTCACCACCCGGGGGACTAGCAAACACCGGGGAGCTGTTTTTT

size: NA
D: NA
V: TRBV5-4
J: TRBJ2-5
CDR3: CASSLFHSGGPERVQYF
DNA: TGTGCCAGCAGCTTGTTCCATTCGGGGGGCCCAGAGAGGGTCCAGTACTTC

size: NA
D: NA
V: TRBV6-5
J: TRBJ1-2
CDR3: CASSNKIGYTF
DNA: TGTGCCAGCAGTAACAAGATTGGCTACACCTTC

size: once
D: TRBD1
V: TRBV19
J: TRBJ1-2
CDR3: CASSPGTGIYGYTF
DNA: TGTGCCAGTAGTCCGGGGACAGGCATCTATGGCTACACCTTC

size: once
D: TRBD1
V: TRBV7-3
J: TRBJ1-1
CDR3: CASSPRGTGGFGDTEAFF
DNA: TGTGCCAGCAGCCCCCGGGGGACAGGGGGTTTTGGGGACACTGAAGCTTTCTTT

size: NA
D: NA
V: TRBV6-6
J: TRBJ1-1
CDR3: CASTVLGEAFF
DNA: TGTGCCAGCACTGTACTGGGCGAAGCTTTCTTT

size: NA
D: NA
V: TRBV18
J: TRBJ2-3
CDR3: CASSDPGGTDTQYF
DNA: TGTGCCAGCTCAGATCCAGGGGGCACAGATACGCAGTATTTT

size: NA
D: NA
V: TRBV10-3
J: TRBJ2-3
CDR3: CAISVPSADTQYF
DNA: TGTGCCATCAGTGTACCATCCGCAGATACGCAGTATTTT

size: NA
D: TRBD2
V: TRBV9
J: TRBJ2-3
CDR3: CASSPTSGRFSDTQYF
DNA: TGTGCCAGCAGCCCCACTAGCGGGAGGTTTTCCGATACGCAGTATTTT

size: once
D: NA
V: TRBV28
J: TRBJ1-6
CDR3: CASTLGEGAYYNSPLHF
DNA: TGTGCCAGCACCCTTGGGGAAGGGGCTTACTATAATTCACCCCTCCACTTT

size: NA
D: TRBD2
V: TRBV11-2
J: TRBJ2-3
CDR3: CASSSPGLAGGSTDTQYF
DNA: TGTGCCAGCAGTTCACCGGGACTAGCGGGGGGTAGCACAGATACGCAGTATTTT

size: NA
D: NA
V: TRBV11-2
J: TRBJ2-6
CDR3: CASSFSSGANVLTF
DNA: TGTGCCAGCAGCTTCTCCTCTGGGGCCAACGTCCTGACTTTC

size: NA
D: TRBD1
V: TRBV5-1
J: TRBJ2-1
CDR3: CASSPSPGQGRYEQFF
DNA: TGCGCCAGCAGCCCATCACCGGGACAGGGTAGGTATGAGCAGTTCTTC

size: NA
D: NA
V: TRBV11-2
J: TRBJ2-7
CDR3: CASSLGPAAAYEQYF
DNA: TGTGCCAGCAGCTTAGGGCCGGCGGCAGCCTACGAGCAGTACTTC

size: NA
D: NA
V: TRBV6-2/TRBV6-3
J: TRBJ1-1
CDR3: CASSSPGTFTEAFF
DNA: TGTGCCAGCAGTAGCCCCGGGACATTCACTGAAGCTTTCTTT

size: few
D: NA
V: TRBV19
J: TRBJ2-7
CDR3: CASSTRDGYEQYF
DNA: TGTGCCAGTAGTACCAGGGACGGCTACGAGCAGTACTTC

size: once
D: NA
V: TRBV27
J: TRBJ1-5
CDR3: CASSLGGAEDPQHF
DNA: TGTGCCAGCAGTTTAGGGGGGGCCGAAGATCCCCAGCATTTT

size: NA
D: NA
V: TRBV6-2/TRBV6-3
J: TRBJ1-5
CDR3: CASGLRGHQPQHF
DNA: TGTGCCAGCGGCCTGAGGGGCCATCAGCCCCAGCATTTT

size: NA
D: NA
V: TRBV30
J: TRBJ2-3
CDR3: CAWSVLRGWPSF
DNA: TGTGCCTGGAGTGTTTTGAGGGGTTGGCCATCTTTT

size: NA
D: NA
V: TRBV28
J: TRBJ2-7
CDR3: CASTVWATGEQYF
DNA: TGTGCCAGCACCGTTTGGGCAACGGGGGAGCAGTACTTC

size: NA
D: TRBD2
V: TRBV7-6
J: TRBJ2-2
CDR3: CASSLPFSGGANTGELFF
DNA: TGTGCCAGCAGCTTACCATTTAGCGGGGGGGCGAACACCGGGGAGCTGTTTTTT

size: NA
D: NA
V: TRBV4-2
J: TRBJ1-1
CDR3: CASSQDGLSTADTEAFF
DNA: TGTGCCAGCAGCCAAGATGGGTTGTCCACCGCGGACACTGAAGCTTTCTTT

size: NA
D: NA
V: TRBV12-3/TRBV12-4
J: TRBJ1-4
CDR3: CASSLGTVDKLFF
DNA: TGTGCCAGCAGTTTAGGGACAGTTGATAAACTGTTTTTT

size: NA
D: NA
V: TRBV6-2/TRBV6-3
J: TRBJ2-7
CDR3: CASSRGIGSYEQYF
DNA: TGTGCCAGCAGTCGGGGGATCGGTTCCTACGAGCAGTACTTC

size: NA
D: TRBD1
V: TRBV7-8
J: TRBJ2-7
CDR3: CASRPRQGPYEQYF
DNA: TGTGCCAGCAGACCTAGACAGGGGCCCTACGAGCAGTACTTC

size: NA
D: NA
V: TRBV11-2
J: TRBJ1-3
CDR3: CASSLSQVGGNTIYF
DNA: TGTGCCAGCAGCTTATCTCAGGTTGGAGGAAACACCATATATTTT

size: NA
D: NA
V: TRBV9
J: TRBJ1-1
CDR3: CASSTRTGTEAFF
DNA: TGTGCCAGCAGCACCCGGACGGGAACTGAAGCTTTCTTT

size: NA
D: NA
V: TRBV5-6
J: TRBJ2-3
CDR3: CASSLKLTDTQYF
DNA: TGTGCCAGCAGCTTAAAGTTGACAGATACGCAGTATTTT

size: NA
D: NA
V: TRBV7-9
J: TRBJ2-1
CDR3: CASSRASSNEQFF
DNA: TGTGCCAGCAGCCGGGCCTCTTCCAATGAGCAGTTCTTC

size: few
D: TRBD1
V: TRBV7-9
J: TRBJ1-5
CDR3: CASSLVEDRGNQPQHF
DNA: TGTGCCAGCAGCTTAGTGGAAGACAGGGGCAATCAGCCCCAGCATTTT

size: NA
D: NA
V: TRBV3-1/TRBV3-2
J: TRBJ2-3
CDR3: CASSRQNAGVADTQYF
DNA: TGTGCCAGCAGCCGCCAAAACGCCGGGGTCGCAGATACGCAGTATTTT

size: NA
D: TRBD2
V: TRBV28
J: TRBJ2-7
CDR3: CASHSGGAGYEQYF
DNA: TGTGCCAGTCATAGCGGGGGGGCGGGCTACGAGCAGTACTTC

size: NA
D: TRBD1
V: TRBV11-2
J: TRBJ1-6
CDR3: CASSSLRDSGSPLHF
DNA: TGTGCCAGCAGCTCCCTCCGGGACAGTGGTTCACCCCTCCACTTT

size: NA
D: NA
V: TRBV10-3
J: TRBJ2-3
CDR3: CAISWNPTDTQYF
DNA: TGTGCCATCAGTTGGAACCCCACAGATACGCAGTATTTT

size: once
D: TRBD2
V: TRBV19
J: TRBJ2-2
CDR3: CASIMLAGGHTGELFF
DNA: TGTGCCAGTATTATGTTAGCGGGAGGGCACACCGGGGAGCTGTTTTTT

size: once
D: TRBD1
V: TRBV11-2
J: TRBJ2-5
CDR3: CASSPGQGGWETQYF
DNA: TGTGCCAGCAGCCCGGGACAGGGAGGTTGGGAGACCCAGTACTTC

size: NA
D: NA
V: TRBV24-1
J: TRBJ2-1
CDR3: CATSFSGAAYNEQFF
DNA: TGTGCCACCTCCTTCTCCGGGGCGGCCTACAATGAGCAGTTCTTC

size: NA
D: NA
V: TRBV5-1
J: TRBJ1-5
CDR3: CASRYGWDSNQPQHF
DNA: TGCGCCAGCAGGTACGGATGGGATAGCAATCAGCCCCAGCATTTT

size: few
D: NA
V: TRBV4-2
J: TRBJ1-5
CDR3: CASSQDRGSNQPQHF
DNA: TGTGCCAGCAGCCAAGATCGGGGTAGCAATCAGCCCCAGCATTTT

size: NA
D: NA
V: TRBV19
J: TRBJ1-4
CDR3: CASSMTENNEKLFF
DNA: TGTGCCAGTAGTATGACGGAGAATAATGAAAAACTGTTTTTT

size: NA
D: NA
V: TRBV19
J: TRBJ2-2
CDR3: CASSGQGGTGELFF
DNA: TGTGCCAGTAGTGGGCAGGGGGGTACCGGGGAGCTGTTTTTT

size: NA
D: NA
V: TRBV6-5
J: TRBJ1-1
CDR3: CASSYRGYTEAFF
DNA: TGTGCCAGCAGTTACAGGGGTTACACTGAAGCTTTCTTT

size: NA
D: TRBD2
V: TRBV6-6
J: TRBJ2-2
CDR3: CASRTSGVNTGELFF
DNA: TGTGCCAGCAGGACTAGCGGGGTGAACACCGGGGAGCTGTTTTTT